This note documents a single T cell receptor (beta chain) sequence. The specificity of this receptor is unknown. It has no much larger one-base neighbor in the sample; base qualities were not kept. Reading from cysteine to phenylalanine, the CDR3 counts 11 amino acids. CDR3 DNA is the only sequence kept; it has 33 bases, read in frame from the first base. The CDR1 and CDR2 encoded by the germline V gene (reference sequence) are DFQATT and SNEGSKA. V is trimmed back by 0 bases and J by 13 bases, and the junction contains 4 bases that no gene match accounts for. This sample was included in a study of blood T cell repertoires in COVID-19 (dated by TCRdb to the early 2020s). With respect to the entire study: Samples covering the acute and convalescent phases of COVID-19 were provided by collaborators in the United States, Italy and Spain. Deeply sampled blood TCRbeta repertoires from subjects exposed to, actively infected with, or recovered from COVID-19 were included in the dataset. A freely available public database, intended as a resource for researchers studying the immune response to SARS-CoV-2, is where the repertoires were released. Samples were obtained from the ongoing ImmuneRACE study (first 160 participants) and from approximately 1,200 subjects provided by 6 global collaborators. HLA class I and class II types, where available, came from metadata supplied by the sample provider rather than from assay-based typing. Sample metadata almost always included a de-identified subject ID, COVID-19 status, age in years and sex. The material from the prospective study consisted of cDNA or gDNA derived from T cells, B-cell-depleted T cells, or PBMCs. The full study reports these points: The amount of clinical and demographic metadata varied by source and participant and was provided uncurated.

Whole blood was collected in K2EDTA tubes by collaborating institutions according to the institutions' own protocols. For TCRbeta analysis, collaborators shipped samples as frozen whole blood, isolated PBMCs, or DNA extracted from either of those sample types. TCRbeta CDR3 regions were amplified from genomic DNA by means of the immunoSEQ Assay, a bias-controlled multiplex PCR. Per the source publication's procedure: Within the assay, amplification of reference gene primers was used to estimate how many nucleated cells each sample contained. To quantify the absolute abundance of each unique TCRbeta CDR3 rearrangement, sequence reads were collapsed and filtered. For each sample, productive Simpson clonality was calculated as the square root of Simpson's diversity index over productive rearrangements. TCRdb holds this immuneACCESS table with in-frame rearrangements only. Some clones are missing; in checked studies, unresolved V genes explain under half, and the rest has no known cause. V and J calls plus clone size are reproduced from that table; the DNA served to infer D and trimming. The sample table lists 250,000 to 300,000 clones, around 86% of them with a count of one. Of the sample, around 2.9% falls within the top ten clones.

Sequenced: peripheral blood. The chain was built from TRBV20-1 and TRBJ2-5, with 8 junctional bases fitting TRBD2. This receptor was taken from a woman aged 55-75 years with active or convalescent COVID-19. Here the CDR3 is given as CSARDRGLAYF. Read as DNA, the sequence is TGCAGTGCTAGAGATCGCGGACTAGCGTACTTC.